The 26 T cell receptor beta chains below were found in one sample sequenced in a study of blood T cell repertoires in COVID-19. TCRdb keeps only in-frame clones here, not all; method: immunoSEQ multiplex PCR. The sample yields some 230,000 clones, approximately 80% seen once. Sequencing was performed on PBMCs or T cells enriched from blood (not recorded which). Source of these receptors: a woman between 35 and 50 years old with acute COVID-19.

The V and J genes are TRBV11-2 and TRBJ2-7; possible D gene TRBD1, 5 bases. Germline V gene data show CDR1 as SGHAT and CDR2 as FQNNGV. The CDR3 length is 12 residues. The germline V and J ends were trimmed by 5 bases and 9 bases, with 14 bases remaining between them. The CDR3 DNA reads as TGTGCCAGCAGCCTAGGCAGGGCCGGGCAGTACTTC. Translated: CASSLGRAGQYF.

This chain links TRBV15 with TRBJ2-2; D not resolved. The germline gives CDR1 LNHNV, CDR2 YYDKDF (reference sequence). Deletions cut 8 bases from V and 4 bases from J, with 17 bases between. This CDR3 is built from 15 residues. The CDR3 region has the DNA TGTGCCACCCGGGTTGGCCGGTCCGGCACCGGGGAGCTGTTTTTT. This codes for CATRVGRSGTGELFF.

This clone was counted once. The V gene is TRBV13, the J gene TRBJ1-2, with TRBD1 matching 12 bases. The CDR3 sequence is 19 residues long. CDR1 and CDR2 (germline): PRHDT, FYEKMQ (reference sequence). V trimming: 1 base; J trimming: 2 bases; junction bases outside the gene matches: 11. Here the CDR3 DNA reads TGTGCCAGCAGCTTAGTCGGCCCCCGGGACAGGGGGCAGAACTATGGCTACACCTTC. Translating gives CASSLVGPRDRGQNYGYTF.

V usage is TRBV5-1 and J usage is TRBJ2-3; no clear D. The germline V and J ends were trimmed by 3 bases and 6 bases, with 17 bases remaining between them. This CDR3 region has 15 residues. CDR1 and CDR2 (germline): SGHRS, YFSETQ. The CDR3 DNA reads TGCGCCAGCAGCTACCGAAGTACTCAATCGGATACGCAGTATTTT. It specifies CASSYRSTQSDTQYF.

The chain is built from TRBV29-1 and TRBJ1-3; D not certain. The CDR3 sequence is 13 residues long. The germline V gene encodes CDR1 SQVTM and CDR2 ANQGSEA. V was trimmed by 2 bases and J by 4 bases, leaving 9 bases between them. Here the CDR3 reads CSVERGEGNTIYF. The DNA for the CDR3 is TGCAGCGTTGAACGGGGAGAAGGAAACACCATATATTTT. Full variable domain (rest looked up from reference TRBV29-1 and TRBJ1-3): SAVISQKPSRDICQRGTSLTIQCQVDSQVTMMFWYRQQPGQSLTLIATANQGSEATYESGFVIDKFPISRPNLTFSTLTVSNMSPEDSSIYLCSVERGEGNTIYFGEGSWLTVV.

The chain employs TRBV27 and TRBJ2-7, with D possibly matching TRBD2 (6 bases). Per the germline V gene, CDR1 is MNHEY and CDR2 is SMNVEV (reference sequence). With 6 bases removed from V and 0 bases from J, the gap between germline ends came to 15 bases. This CDR3 is 15 amino acids long. CDR3 nucleotides: TGTGCCAGCAGCCGCGAAGGGGACTCCTCCTACGAGCAGTACTTC. This codes for CASSREGDSSYEQYF.

This clone was seen a single time. The V call is TRBV4-3, the J call TRBJ1-4; 7 nucleotides agree with TRBD1. Germline assignment: CDR1 LGHNA and CDR2 YSLEER. With 3 bases clipped from V and 7 bases from J, the junction kept 2 bases outside the gene matches. The CDR3 has 13 amino acids. CDR3 protein: CASSHDRVEKLFF. In DNA, the CDR3 is TGCGCCAGCAGCCATGACAGGGTTGAAAAACTGTTTTTT.

The chain has TRBV7-9 and TRBJ2-1; TRBD2 is a possible D gene (6 bases). The V gene lost 7 bases and the J gene lost 3 bases, with 13 bases spanning the gap. Germline-derived CDR1 and CDR2 are SEHNR and FQNEAQ (reference sequence). The CDR3 has 14 residues. The CDR3 sequence is CASTPPGVYNEQFF. The CDR3 nucleotides are TGTGCCAGCACCCCCCCGGGGGTCTACAATGAGCAGTTCTTC. The full variable domain, completed using reference TRBV7-9 and TRBJ2-1, is DTGVSQNPRHKITKRGQNVTFRCDPISEHNRLYWYRQTLGQGPEFLTYFQNEAQLEKSRLLSDRFSAERPKGSFSTLEIQRTEQGDSAMYLCASTPPGVYNEQFFGPGTRLTVL.

A single count supports this clone. V is TRBV18 and J is TRBJ1-4; 8 bases are shared with TRBD1. Germline CDR1 reads KGHSH; CDR2 reads LQKENI. With 1 base clipped from V and 4 bases from J, the junction kept 5 bases outside the gene matches. The length of the CDR3 is 16 residues. The CDR3 DNA reads TGTGCCAGCTCACCACGGACAGGGCTCGGTAATGAAAAACTGTTTTTT. Its protein product is CASSPRTGLGNEKLFF.

For the CDR3, the DNA is TGCAGCGTTGACGGGAGGGATGGGATCAATGAGCAGTTCTTC. Amino acid sequence: CSVDGRDGINEQFF. The rearrangement joins TRBV29-1 to TRBJ2-1; 8 nucleotides match TRBD2. With 3 bases clipped from V and 6 bases from J, the junction kept 7 bases outside the gene matches. The CDR3 totals 14 residues. CDR1 and CDR2 from the germline V gene are SQVTM and ANQGSEA.

This clone has a handful of counts. J is TRBJ2-3 and V is TRBV28, with 8 bases aligning to TRBD1. Germline CDR1 MDHEN, CDR2 SYDVKM. V lost 7 bases, J lost 6 bases, and 6 bases stayed unmatched. The CDR3 has 13 amino acids. The CDR3 bases are TGTGCCAGCACCTTCCAGGGGGCCGATACGCAGTATTTT. This codes for CASTFQGADTQYF.

J is TRBJ2-5 and V is TRBV4-3; 8 bases match TRBD1. The CDR3 extends over 16 amino acids. V lost 1 base to trimming and J lost 1 base; unmatched junction nucleotides: 5. Germline V CDR1 and CDR2: LGHNA, YSLEER. This chain's CDR3 is CASSQAQGAAQETQYF. In DNA, the CDR3 is TGCGCCAGCAGCCAAGCTCAGGGGGCCGCCCAAGAGACCCAGTACTTC.

The sample holds a few counts of this clone. The chain joins TRBV10-2 to TRBJ1-1, with D perhaps matching TRBD1 (6 bases). Germline-derived CDR1 and CDR2 are WSHSY and SAAADI. V lost 4 bases to trimming and J lost 6 bases, with 15 bases between them. This CDR3 is 14 amino acids long. The CDR3 DNA is TGCGCCAGCAGTGGGACAGTCGAAATCCCTGAAGCTTTCTTT. Translated: CASSGTVEIPEAFF.

This chain links TRBV5-6 with TRBJ2-7, with 9 bases fitting TRBD2. The CDR3 is 14 residues long. The J segment lost 3 bases and the V segment lost 3 bases, leaving 4 bases of the junction unmatched. Looked up from germline, CDR1 is SGHDT and CDR2 is YYEEEE. CDR3 bases: TGTGCCAGCAGCTACTCAGCGGGGGGCTACGAGCAGTACTTC. It encodes CASSYSAGGYEQYF. Full variable domain (rest looked up from reference TRBV5-6 and TRBJ2-7): DAGVTQSPTHLIKTRGQQVTLRCSPKSGHDTVSWYQQALGQGPQFIFQYYEEEERQRGNFPDRFSGHQFPNYSSELNVNALLLGDSALYLCASSYSAGGYEQYFGPGTRLTVT.

J is TRBJ1-2 and V is TRBV5-1, with D possibly matching TRBD1 (6 bases). Germline assignment: CDR1 SGHRS and CDR2 YFSETQ. The length of the CDR3 is 15 residues. V lost 4 bases and J 2 bases, leaving 15 bases between the germline ends. This chain's CDR3 is CASSTYRDKNYGYTF. CDR3 nucleotide sequence: TGCGCCAGCAGCACCTACCGGGACAAAAACTATGGCTACACCTTC.

This clone appeared many times. This chain uses TRBV6-5 with TRBJ1-1; TRBD1 aligns across 10 bases. CDR1 MNHEY and CDR2 SVGAGI come from the germline V gene. The CDR3 extends over 15 amino acids. V lost 2 bases and J lost 4; bases outside the gene matches: 4. The CDR3 DNA is TGTGCCAGCAGTTACGACAGGGGGCTAAGCACTGAAGCTTTCTTT. It specifies CASSYDRGLSTEAFF.

This clone was seen only once. The chain is built from TRBV11-2 and TRBJ1-6; TRBD1 aligns across 9 bases. This CDR3 region has 14 residues. Trimming at V came to 6 bases and at J to 10 bases, leaving 7 bases not matched to a gene. Germline V gives CDR1 SGHAT, CDR2 FQNNGV. CDR3 amino acids: CASRKGQGGSPLHF. The CDR3 DNA follows: TGTGCCAGCAGAAAGGGACAGGGCGGGTCACCCCTCCACTTT.

This clone was detected only a few times. This rearrangement joins TRBV28 to TRBJ2-5, with 7 bases lining up with TRBD1. From germline, CDR1 is MDHEN and CDR2 SYDVKM. V lost 9 bases, J lost 3 bases, and 4 bases stayed unmatched. The CDR3 length is 12 residues. The CDR3 protein is CASKGTEETQYF. In DNA form, the CDR3 reads TGTGCCAGTAAAGGGACAGAAGAGACCCAGTACTTC.

On this clone itself: The same CDR3 is also encoded by other DNA sequences in this sample. The CDR3 DNA sequence: TGTGCCTGGAGTCTTCAAGAGACCCAGTACTTC. Protein: CAWSLQETQYF. The chain couples TRBV30 to TRBJ2-5; D remains ambiguous. Trimming pared 2 bases from V and 2 bases from J, leaving 3 bases between. The CDR3 is 11 amino acids. Germline values: CDR1 GTSNPN, CDR2 SVGIG (reference sequence).

This clone was seen once. The V and J genes are TRBV2 and TRBJ1-5, with 7 nucleotides matching TRBD1. CDR1 is SNHLY, CDR2 FYNNEI, per germline. The CDR3 consists of 17 residues. With 6 bases clipped from V and 5 bases from J, the junction kept 16 bases outside the gene matches. The CDR3 DNA is TGTGCCAGCAGGAAGGGGGTGACAGGGACGGGATATCAGCCCCAGCATTTT. Translating gives CASRKGVTGTGYQPQHF. Using reference TRBV2 and TRBJ1-5 for the parts outside the CDR3, the full variable domain is EPEVTQTPSHQVTQMGQEVILRCVPISNHLYFYWYRQILGQKVEFLVSFYNNEISEKSEIFDDQFSVERPDGSNFTLKIRSTKLEDSAMYFCASRKGVTGTGYQPQHFGDGTRLSIL.

The CDR3 DNA reads TGTGCCAGCAGCACCAGGGGGCTAGGGGATGAAAAACTGTTTTTT. Translating it yields CASSTRGLGDEKLFF. The V and J genes are TRBV3-1 (or the pseudogene TRBV3-2) and TRBJ1-4, with 8 positions matching TRBD1. Germline V gene lookup returns CDR1 LGHDT and CDR2 YNNKEL (reference sequence). Germline trimming cut 5 bases from V and 6 bases from J; bases unmatched to any gene: 8. CDR3 size: 15 residues.

This clone occurred once. The chain employs TRBV4-2 and TRBJ2-3, with TRBD2 matching over 8 bases. V shed 0 bases, J shed 4 bases, and the junction held 6 bases outside the gene matches. The CDR3 covers 16 residues. Per germline, CDR1 LGHNA and CDR2 YNFKEQ. In DNA form, the CDR3 reads TGTGCCAGCAGCCAAGACTCAAGCGGGAGATCAGATACGCAGTATTTT. Translating gives CASSQDSSGRSDTQYF.

The chain combines TRBV5-6 with TRBJ2-3, with a tentative D call TRBD2 (7 bases). Looked up from germline, CDR1 is SGHDT and CDR2 is YYEEEE. The length of the CDR3 is 15 residues. Trimming removed 4 bases at V and 9 bases at J, with 21 bases between. CDR3 in amino acids: CASSEGGGSGATQYF. The CDR3 bases are TGTGCCAGCAGCGAGGGGGGCGGGAGTGGGGCAACGCAGTATTTT.

The chain carries TRBV2 and TRBJ2-3; 7 bases fit TRBD2. Germline values: CDR1 SNHLY, CDR2 FYNNEI. This CDR3 region has 16 residues. V was pared by 7 bases and J by 2 bases, with 12 bases of the junction left unmatched. CDR3 protein: CASNGRAGVDTDTQYF. CDR3 nucleotides: TGTGCCAGCAACGGACGGGCGGGGGTGGACACAGATACGCAGTATTTT.

The rearrangement joins TRBV5-6 to TRBJ2-3, with 7 nucleotides matching TRBD2. The V gene's germline CDR1 is SGHDT and CDR2 YYEEEE. The CDR3 totals 17 residues. V lost 0 bases to trimming and J lost 0 bases; unmatched junction nucleotides: 7. CDR3 bases: TGTGCCAGCAGCTTGGAGGTTAGCGGGCCGAGCACAGATACGCAGTATTTT. Translation gives CASSLEVSGPSTDTQYF.

In this sample, this clone turned up a few times. The chain links TRBV18 to TRBJ2-1, with no clear D. The CDR3 is made up of 13 amino acids. V lost 3 bases and J lost 9, with 12 bases in between. The germline CDR1 and CDR2 sequences are KGHSH and LQKENI. The DNA of the CDR3 is TGTGCCAGCTCACCCCTCAGCGAGGCTGAGCAGTTCTTC. Translating it yields CASSPLSEAEQFF.